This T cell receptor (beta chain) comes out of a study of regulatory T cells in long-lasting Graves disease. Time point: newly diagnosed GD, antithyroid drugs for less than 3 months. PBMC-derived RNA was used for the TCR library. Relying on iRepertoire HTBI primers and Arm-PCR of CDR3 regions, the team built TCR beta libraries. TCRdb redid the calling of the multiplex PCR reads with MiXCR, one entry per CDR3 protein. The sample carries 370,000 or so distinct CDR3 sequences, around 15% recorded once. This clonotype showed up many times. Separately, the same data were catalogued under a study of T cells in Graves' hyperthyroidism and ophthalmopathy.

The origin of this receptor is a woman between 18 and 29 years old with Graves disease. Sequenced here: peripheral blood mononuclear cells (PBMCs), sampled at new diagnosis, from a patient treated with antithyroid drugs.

CDR3 in DNA: TGTGCCAGCAGTGAAGGCGGCGGACCCTACAATGAGCAGTTCTTC. This gives the protein CASSEGGGPYNEQFF. The rearrangement joins TRBV2 to TRBJ2-1; no clear D gene. The CDR3 totals 15 residues. Per germline, CDR1 SNHLY and CDR2 FYNNEI. The germline V and J ends were trimmed by 1 base and 2 bases, with 9 bases remaining between them.